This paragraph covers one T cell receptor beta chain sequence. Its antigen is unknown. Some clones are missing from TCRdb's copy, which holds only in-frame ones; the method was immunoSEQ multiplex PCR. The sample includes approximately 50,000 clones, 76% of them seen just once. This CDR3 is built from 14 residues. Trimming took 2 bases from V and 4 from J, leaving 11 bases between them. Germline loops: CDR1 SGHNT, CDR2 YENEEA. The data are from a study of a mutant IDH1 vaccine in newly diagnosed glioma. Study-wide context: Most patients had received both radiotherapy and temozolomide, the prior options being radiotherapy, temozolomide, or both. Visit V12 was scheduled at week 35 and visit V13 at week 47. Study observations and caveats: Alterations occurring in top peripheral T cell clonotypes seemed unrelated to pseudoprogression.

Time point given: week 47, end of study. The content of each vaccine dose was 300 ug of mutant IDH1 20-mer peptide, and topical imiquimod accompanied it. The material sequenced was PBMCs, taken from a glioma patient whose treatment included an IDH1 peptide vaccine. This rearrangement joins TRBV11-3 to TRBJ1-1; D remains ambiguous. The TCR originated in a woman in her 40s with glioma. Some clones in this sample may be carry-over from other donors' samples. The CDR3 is CASSLNSMSTEAFF. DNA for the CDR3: TGTGCCAGCAGCTTAAACAGCATGAGCACTGAAGCTTTCTTT.